These 6 T cell receptor beta chains came from one sample sequenced in a study of blood T cell repertoires in COVID-19. Assay used: immunoSEQ multiplex PCR; TCRdb lists only in-frame clones, some missing. The data show about 230,000 clones, roughly 83% seen once. Sequencing used peripheral blood. The receptors derive from a woman aged 50 to 60 with acute or convalescent COVID-19.

The chain links TRBV4-1 to TRBJ2-7, with D possibly being TRBD1 (6 bases). Germline CDR1 reads MGHRA; CDR2 reads YSYEKL. The CDR3 extends over 18 amino acids. Trimming took off 1 base at V and 6 bases at J, with 25 bases between the two ends. In DNA, the CDR3 is TGCGCCAGCAGCCAAGGTAGGGGGACATTCGGCCGCGGACTCGAGCAGTACTTC. Translated: CASSQGRGTFGRGLEQYF.

This chain uses TRBV6-6 with TRBJ1-1; D not certain. The ends were cut back, 0 bases at V and 3 bases at J, with 11 bases in the middle. The CDR3 is made up of 15 amino acids. Per germline, CDR1 MNHNY and CDR2 SVGAGI (reference sequence). In nucleotides, the CDR3 is TGTGCCAGCAGTTACTCGCAGATTGTCGACACTGAAGCTTTCTTT. Its protein product is CASSYSQIVDTEAFF.

The chain couples TRBV7-9 to TRBJ2-7, with unresolved D. CDR1 is SEHNR, CDR2 FQNEAQ, per germline (reference sequence). Trimming pared 10 bases from V and 1 base from J, leaving 11 bases between. The CDR3 is made up of 12 amino acids. The CDR3 here is CANSPLSYEQYF. In nucleotides, the CDR3 is TGTGCCAACTCTCCCTTATCCTACGAGCAGTACTTC.

This rearrangement joins TRBV2 to TRBJ2-3, with 12 bases fitting TRBD1. The ends lost 9 bases at V and 2 bases at J; junction bases unmatched: 12. In germline, CDR1 is SNHLY, CDR2 FYNNEI. This CDR3 has 17 amino acids. The DNA of the CDR3 is TGTGCCAGGGCTGGGGACAGGGGGCCGTCTGACACAGATACGCAGTATTTT. This translates into CARAGDRGPSDTDTQYF.

The genes are TRBV2 and TRBJ2-1, with a tentative D call TRBD1 (6 bases). This CDR3 has 11 amino acids. Trimming shortened V by 6 bases and J by 12 bases, and 12 bases separated the two germline ends. Germline V gene sequence: CDR1 SNHLY, CDR2 FYNNEI. This CDR3 is CASRAGVAQFF. The DNA for the CDR3 is TGTGCCAGCAGGGCAGGGGTTGCGCAGTTCTTC.

V gene TRBV28 combines with J gene TRBJ1-5; D unresolved. The CDR3 contains 12 residues. CDR1 and CDR2 (germline): MDHEN, SYDVKM. Trimming took 5 bases from V and 9 from J, leaving 11 bases between them. The CDR3 is CASSTPGAPQHF. The DNA for the CDR3 is TGTGCCAGCAGTACCCCGGGTGCGCCCCAGCATTTT.